The clone carrying this TCR beta chain appeared a few times. What it binds is not known. This entry comes from a study of radiotherapy plus CTLA-4 blockade in lung cancer. Turning to the study itself: In less than 20% of patients, objective responses were seen; approximately 34% had disease control. The study's findings and limits: Early blood T cell clone dynamics reportedly forecast response best, with interferon-beta.

Profiling relied on immunoSEQ multiplex PCR, and the TCRdb table lists in-frame clones only, not all of them. This table has around 14,000 clones, approximately 70% appearing once. This CDR3 region has 14 residues. V lost 5 bases and J 0 bases, leaving 8 bases between the germline ends. Germline assignment: CDR1 LNHDA and CDR2 SQIVND (reference sequence). This chain joins TRBV19 and TRBJ1-3; D remains unclear. The sequencing used peripheral blood, collected from a patient treated with radiotherapy plus ipilimumab. This clonotype originated in a human donor with non-small cell lung cancer whose response to radiotherapy plus ipilimumab could not be evaluated. The CDR3 loop reads CASSEELSGNTIYF. The CDR3 coding sequence is TGTGCCAGTAGTGAGGAACTCTCTGGAAACACCATATATTTT. Together with reference TRBV19 and TRBJ1-3, the CDR3 gives the full variable domain: DGGITQSPKYLFRKEGQNVTLSCEQNLNHDAMYWYRQDPGQGLRLIYYSQIVNDFQKGDIAEGYSVSREKKESFPLTVTSAQKNPTAFYLCASSEELSGNTIYFGEGSWLTVV.